This T cell receptor beta chain originates from a study of T cell repertoires in cytomegalovirus infection. Overall study: Used in the study were CMV epitopes, some recently identified and HLA-C-restricted, others well-studied and HLA-B-restricted. A matching HLA type, together with CMV infection, was signaled by public TCR beta signatures.

This clonotype has more than one count but fewer than ten. Its antigen is not known. One entry per CDR3 protein, called by TCRdb with MiXCR from the reads. The sample holds fewer than 950,000 distinct CDR3 sequences, approximately 32% seen once. CDR1 and CDR2 from the germline V gene are MNHEY and SVGAGI. The CDR3 length is 15 residues. V lost 0 bases to trimming and J lost 10 bases, with 13 bases between them. Findings and limits, study-wide: Ex vivo responses were dominated by HLA-C-restricted CMV-specific TCR beta clonotypes.

Sequencing was performed on cultured CD8+ T cells from PBMCs, taken from culture after CMV antigen stimulation. The sequence derives from a human donor in good health (CMV status not recorded). Some clones in this sample may be carry-over from other donors' samples. The chain couples TRBV6-5 to TRBJ1-6, with D unclear. The CDR3 protein is CASSYSEGLESPLHF. CDR3 coding DNA: TGTGCCAGCAGTTACTCGGAGGGTTTAGAGTCACCCCTCCACTTT.